This TCR beta chain comes out of a study of shared clonotypes between healthy human individuals. General observations from the study: Sampling covered nothing but blood. Tissue TCR repertoires likely differ from those found in blood. The naive CD4 repertoires of a handful of donors were compared, and around 4.7% of clonotypes were shared.

The CDR3 is 11 amino acids. The V and J ends lost 5 bases and 3 bases respectively, with 4 bases between them. Germline loops: CDR1 GTSNPN, CDR2 SVGIG (reference sequence). Some clones are missing from TCRdb's copy, which holds only in-frame ones; the method was immunoSEQ multiplex PCR. Of 2 million to 3 million clones listed, around 90% were seen once; the top ten hold 0.14%. Regarding this clone: Antigen: not known.

The TCR originated in a man younger than 30 in good health. The rearrangement uses TRBV30 and TRBJ2-2; D gene uncertain. Sequenced input: naive CD4+ T cells sorted from blood. The subset here: CD45RA+ positively selected. The CDR3 region is CAWGHTGELFF. CDR3 nucleotide sequence: TGTGCCTGGGGGCACACCGGGGAGCTGTTTTTT. Drawing the rest from reference TRBV30 and TRBJ2-2, the complete variable domain is SQTIHQWPATLVQPVGSPLSLECTVEGTSNPNLYWYRQAAGRGLQLLFYSVGIGQISSEVPQNLSASRPQDRQFILSSKKLLLSDSGFYLCAWGHTGELFFGEGSRLTVL.